This is a list of T cell receptor beta chains from one sample in a study of blood T cell repertoires in COVID-19. Sequencing used immunoSEQ multiplex PCR; TCRdb keeps in-frame clones, though not all of them. The sample has about 190,000 clones, roughly 83% seen once. The sample consisted of PBMCs or T cells enriched from blood (not recorded which). These receptors all stem from a woman in her 30s who had recovered from COVID-19. Each CDR3 is given with its conserved first and last residue. Fields, in order: D gene, V gene, clone size, J gene, CDR3 protein, CDR3 DNA. D genes are given only for firm matches. Rows may omit the clone size; those that give it use once, few, many or a size class.

NA	TRBV9	NA	TRBJ2-1	CASSVADYPGVNEQFF	TGTGCCAGCAGCGTAGCCGACTACCCGGGAGTTAATGAGCAGTTCTTC
NA	TRBV18	NA	TRBJ2-1	CASSPRGFTGLYNEQFF	TGTGCCAGCTCACCGCGAGGTTTTACGGGTTTATACAATGAGCAGTTCTTC
NA	TRBV3-1/TRBV3-2	NA	TRBJ2-3	CASSTADTQYF	TGTGCCAGCAGCACCGCGGATACGCAGTATTTT
NA	TRBV28	NA	TRBJ2-7	CASSFPYSAEQYF	TGTGCCAGCAGTTTTCCTTATAGCGCCGAGCAGTACTTC
TRBD2	TRBV10-2	NA	TRBJ2-3	CASTTAGGDTQYF	TGCGCCAGCACCACCGCGGGGGGGGATACGCAGTATTTT
NA	TRBV2	NA	TRBJ1-2	CASFLEGIGGYTF	TGTGCCAGCTTCTTGGAGGGTATCGGTGGCTACACCTTC
NA	TRBV7-9	few	TRBJ1-1	CASSQGSLGTEAFF	TGTGCCAGCAGCCAGGGAAGTTTGGGCACTGAAGCTTTCTTT
NA	TRBV10-3	NA	TRBJ1-6	CAISGFPNSPLHF	TGTGCCATTTCAGGGTTCCCGAATTCACCCCTCCACTTT
NA	TRBV19	NA	TRBJ1-2	CASSPDSYGYTF	TGTGCCAGTAGTCCGGACAGCTATGGCTACACCTTC
TRBD1	TRBV24-1	NA	TRBJ1-5	CATSGDRGLEPQHF	TGTGCCACCAGTGGGGACAGGGGGCTAGAGCCCCAGCATTTT
TRBD1	TRBV15	NA	TRBJ1-2	CATSSWDSAGYTF	TGTGCCACCAGCAGCTGGGACAGCGCGGGCTACACCTTC
NA	TRBV2	NA	TRBJ1-2	CATPPRRGQYDYGYTF	TGTGCCACCCCACCCAGAAGGGGACAATACGACTATGGCTACACCTTC
NA	TRBV5-1	NA	TRBJ2-2	CASSLAEGGRNTGELFF	TGCGCCAGCAGCTTGGCCGAGGGGGGGCGGAACACCGGGGAGCTGTTTTTT
TRBD1	TRBV18	NA	TRBJ1-2	CASSPPGTGGTYGYTF	TGTGCCAGCTCACCACCCGGGACAGGGGGGACCTATGGCTACACCTTC
NA	TRBV6-5	few	TRBJ2-1	CASSTPGLYNEQFF	TGTGCCAGCAGTACACCGGGACTCTACAATGAGCAGTTCTTC
NA	TRBV6-5	NA	TRBJ1-2	CASSPAGSGYTF	TGTGCCAGCAGTCCCGCAGGGTCGGGCTACACCTTC
NA	TRBV7-8	NA	TRBJ1-2	CASSPGTDYGYTF	TGTGCCAGCAGTCCCGGGACTGACTATGGCTACACCTTC
NA	TRBV5-1	NA	TRBJ2-7	CASSFRGDNYEQYF	TGCGCCAGCAGCTTTAGAGGGGACAACTACGAGCAGTACTTC
NA	TRBV7-2	NA	TRBJ1-1	CASSQPGSTEAFF	TGTGCCAGCAGCCAACCTGGGAGCACTGAAGCTTTCTTT
NA	TRBV7-8	NA	TRBJ1-1	CASSLGTGLGFASEAFF	TGTGCCAGCAGCTTAGGTACAGGGTTGGGGTTTGCCTCTGAAGCTTTCTTT
NA	TRBV5-4	NA	TRBJ2-2	CASSLASTATSGELFF	TGTGCCAGCAGCTTGGCCTCGACTGCGACCTCCGGGGAGCTGTTTTTT
TRBD2	TRBV10-3	NA	TRBJ2-3	CAIRYSGRAGDTQYF	TGTGCCATCAGATATAGCGGGAGAGCCGGAGATACGCAGTATTTT
NA	TRBV25-1	few	TRBJ2-1	CASSDPGPQGNEQFF	TGTGCCAGCAGTGACCCGGGACCCCAGGGGAATGAGCAGTTCTTC
TRBD2	TRBV7-3	NA	TRBJ2-1	CASSRTSGSGNEQFF	TGTGCCAGCAGCCGGACTAGCGGGAGCGGCAATGAGCAGTTCTTC
TRBD2	TRBV7-3	NA	TRBJ2-5	CASSLKRSSGRETQYF	TGTGCCAGCAGCTTAAAAAGGTCTAGCGGGAGGGAGACCCAGTACTTC
NA	TRBV30	NA	TRBJ1-2	CAWSGQDLYGYTF	TGTGCCTGGAGTGGGCAGGATCTCTATGGCTACACCTTC
NA	TRBV11-2	NA	TRBJ2-5	CASSLRRETPETQYF	TGTGCCAGCAGCCTCCGGAGGGAGACCCCGGAGACCCAGTACTTC
TRBD1	TRBV30	NA	TRBJ1-2	CAFGQGGGYTF	TGTGCCTTCGGACAGGGCGGTGGCTACACCTTC
TRBD1	TRBV19	once	TRBJ2-5	CASSTRDRGRETQYF	TGTGCCAGTAGTACGAGGGACAGGGGGCGAGAGACCCAGTACTTC
TRBD1	TRBV11-1	NA	TRBJ1-1	CASSLAGQGARGAFF	TGTGCCAGCAGCTTAGCGGGGCAGGGGGCTCGGGGAGCTTTCTTT
NA	TRBV25-1	NA	TRBJ1-2	CASSERLQNGYTF	TGTGCCAGCAGTGAAAGGTTACAGAATGGCTACACCTTC
NA	TRBV5-1	NA	TRBJ2-1	CASSLFRVNEQFF	TGCGCCAGCAGCTTATTCAGGGTAAATGAGCAGTTCTTC
TRBD1	TRBV6-6	few	TRBJ1-3	CASSQTTGQTIGNTIYF	TGTGCCAGCAGTCAAACAACGGGACAGACAATTGGAAACACCATATATTTT
NA	TRBV28	NA	TRBJ2-5	CASRAQRYQETQYF	TGTGCCAGCAGGGCACAGAGATACCAAGAGACCCAGTACTTC
TRBD1	TRBV28	NA	TRBJ2-1	CASSSGRQGTAYNEQFF	TGTGCCAGCAGTTCTGGGAGACAGGGGACGGCCTACAATGAGCAGTTCTTC
NA	TRBV7-3	NA	TRBJ1-2	CASSPRHGGYGYTF	TGTGCCAGCAGCCCCCGGCATGGCGGCTATGGCTACACCTTC
TRBD1	TRBV7-8	NA	TRBJ2-2	CASSRDRGDTGELFF	TGTGCCAGCAGTCGAGACAGGGGAGACACCGGGGAGCTGTTTTTT
NA	TRBV5-4	few	TRBJ2-6	CASSLVRAGSSGANVLTF	TGTGCCAGCAGCTTGGTGAGGGCTGGATCCTCTGGGGCCAACGTCCTGACTTTC
TRBD1	TRBV28	NA	TRBJ1-5	CASSLPGQGPPGNQPQHF	TGTGCCAGCAGTTTACCGGGACAGGGACCACCGGGCAATCAGCCCCAGCATTTT
TRBD1	TRBV11-2	NA	TRBJ1-1	CASSLAAGGLTEAFF	TGTGCCAGCAGCTTAGCGGCAGGGGGCTTAACTGAAGCTTTCTTT
TRBD1	TRBV2	NA	TRBJ2-1	CASRVGQGSYNEQFF	TGTGCCAGCAGAGTAGGACAGGGCTCCTACAATGAGCAGTTCTTC
TRBD1	TRBV2	NA	TRBJ1-3	CASSLTGGSGNTIYF	TGTGCCAGCAGCTTAACAGGGGGCTCTGGAAACACCATATATTTT
NA	TRBV19	many	TRBJ1-2	CASHSGANYGYTF	TGTGCCAGTCATTCAGGGGCTAACTATGGCTACACCTTC
TRBD1	TRBV29-1	NA	TRBJ1-1	CSVRAGGNTEAFF	TGCAGCGTTAGGGCAGGGGGGAATACTGAAGCTTTCTTT
NA	TRBV3-1/TRBV3-2	NA	TRBJ1-2	CASSQGANYGYTF	TGTGCCAGCAGCCAAGGGGCCAACTATGGCTACACCTTC